A single sample is the source of the 20 T cell receptor beta chains below, sequenced in a study of control samples from healthy donors and cancer patients. Libraries were prepared by immunoSEQ multiplex PCR; TCRdb keeps only in-frame clonotypes and omits some of them. The table includes 150,000 to 200,000 clones, 80% to 90% detected once. Sequences were obtained from blood. Receptors were obtained from a man younger than 45 in good health.

This clone was seen a few times. V usage is TRBV7-9 and J usage is TRBJ1-6, with D possibly matching TRBD1 (6 bases). V gave up 8 bases and J gave up 14 bases, with 10 bases separating them. Germline CDR1 and CDR2: SEHNR and FQNEAQ (reference sequence). This CDR3 comprises 10 residues. CDR3: CASHRDTLHF. CDR3 DNA sequence: TGTGCCAGCCACCGGGACACCCTCCACTTT.

The chain joins TRBV18 to TRBJ2-5; D is unresolved. The ends were cut back, 2 bases at V and 4 bases at J, with 14 bases in the middle. Germline lookup yields CDR1 KGHSH and CDR2 LQKENI. The CDR3 totals 15 residues. This CDR3 is CASSPSIKEGETQYF. The CDR3, as DNA: TGTGCCAGCTCACCATCCATCAAGGAAGGAGAGACCCAGTACTTC.

The CDR3 region is CATTNRQGIDQPQHF. The CDR3 nucleotides read TGTGCCACCACGAACAGACAGGGCATTGATCAGCCCCAGCATTTT. V and J are TRBV15 and TRBJ1-5, with 7 bases aligning to TRBD1. Germline V gene lookup returns CDR1 LNHNV and CDR2 YYDKDF (reference sequence). The ends lost 7 bases at V and 5 bases at J; junction bases unmatched: 11. The CDR3 is 15 amino acids.

The rearrangement links TRBV11-3 to TRBJ2-7; D gene unclear. V was shortened by 5 bases and J by 7 bases, with 12 bases between the two germline ends. Looked up from germline, CDR1 is SGHNT and CDR2 is YENEEA. CDR3 length: 12 residues. CDR3 DNA: TGTGCCAGCAGCCTCGGCTTTGGGGAGCAGTACTTC. Translating gives CASSLGFGEQYF.

This sequence joins TRBV7-8 and TRBJ1-6, with 9 bases that match TRBD1. The CDR3 is made up of 18 amino acids. V shed 4 bases and J 3 bases; nucleotides not matched to a gene: 10. Germline V gene data show CDR1 as SGHVS and CDR2 as FQNEAQ. As DNA, the CDR3 is TGTGCCAGCAGCTATGGAGGACAGGGGTATTTCTATAATTCACCCCTCCACTTT. Amino acids: CASSYGGQGYFYNSPLHF.

In its sample, this clone was seen a few times. CDR3 residues: CASGLGGGRSNQPQHF. The CDR3 coding sequence is TGTGCCAGCGGCCTAGGCGGGGGACGTAGCAATCAGCCCCAGCATTTT. This sequence joins TRBV7-2 and TRBJ1-5; perhaps TRBD1 as D (5 bases). Per the germline V gene, CDR1 is SGHTA and CDR2 is FQGNSA. V lost 8 bases and J 0 bases, leaving 17 bases between the germline ends. CDR3 length: 16 amino acids.

This chain connects TRBV7-3 to TRBJ2-1, with 11 bases fitting TRBD2. CDR3 length equals 15 residues. Trimming cost V 4 bases and J 5 bases; bases outside gene matches: 4. Germline CDR1 reads SGHTA; CDR2 reads FQGTGA. CDR3 residues: CASSSLAGVNNEQFF. The CDR3 DNA follows: TGTGCCAGCAGCTCACTAGCGGGAGTCAACAATGAGCAGTTCTTC.

This clone was found once. The same CDR3 arises from other DNA sequences in this sample as well. Here the CDR3 reads CASSPGDRGYEQYF. Here the CDR3 DNA reads TGTGCCAGCTCACCGGGGGACAGGGGCTACGAGCAGTACTTC. The V call is TRBV18, the J call TRBJ2-7; 10 bases fit TRBD1. The germline V gene encodes CDR1 KGHSH and CDR2 LQKENI. The CDR3 runs 14 residues. The junction had 2 bases not matched to a gene; V was cut back by 3 bases and J by 3 bases.

This clone was seen ten or more times. The chain is built from TRBV3-1 (or the pseudogene TRBV3-2) and TRBJ2-7, with D unresolved. This CDR3 region has 13 residues. Germline CDR1 LGHDT, CDR2 YNNKEL (reference sequence). V shed 4 bases and J shed 3 bases, with 10 bases lying between them. This chain's CDR3 is CASSLRVGYEQYF. CDR3 sequence (DNA): TGTGCCAGCAGCCTACGGGTCGGCTACGAGCAGTACTTC.

The chain carries TRBV7-2 and TRBJ1-1, with D possibly being TRBD1 (6 bases). The V gene's germline CDR1 is SGHTA and CDR2 FQGNSA. This CDR3 region has 15 residues. Trimming took off 1 base at V and 1 base at J, with 10 bases between the two ends. CDR3 in DNA: TGTGCCAGCAGCTTAGGGGGGCTTCGGAACACTGAAGCTTTCTTT. This codes for CASSLGGLRNTEAFF. The full variable domain, in which reference TRBV7-2 and TRBJ1-1 provide the parts outside the CDR3, is GAGVSQSPSNKVTEKGKDVELRCDPISGHTALYWYRQSLGQGLEFLIYFQGNSAPDKSGLPSDRFSAERTGGSVSTLTIQRTQQEDSAVYLCASSLGGLRNTEAFFGQGTRLTVV.

The chain uses TRBV15 and TRBJ1-2; D not resolved. Germline-derived CDR1 and CDR2 are LNHNV and YYDKDF (reference sequence). Trimming took 5 bases from V and 2 from J, leaving 9 bases between them. The CDR3 has 13 residues. The CDR3 DNA sequence: TGTGCCACCAGCCTGCAAAGGAACTATGGCTACACCTTC. Encoded protein: CATSLQRNYGYTF.

This clone has just a few counts. J is TRBJ2-2 and V is TRBV9; a possible D gene is TRBD2 (7 bases). The CDR3 contains 16 residues. V was shortened by 0 bases and J by 9 bases, with 18 bases between the two germline ends. Germline-derived CDR1 and CDR2 are SGDLS and YYNGEE. This chain's CDR3 is CASSVVATGGHRELFF. In DNA form, the CDR3 reads TGTGCCAGCAGCGTAGTTGCGACGGGGGGCCACCGGGAGCTGTTTTTT.

The rearrangement joins TRBV10-1 to TRBJ2-2; 8 bases line up with TRBD1. This CDR3 spans 15 amino acids. Germline CDR1 reads WNHNN; CDR2 reads SYGVQD (reference sequence). Germline trimming cut 2 bases from V and 6 bases from J; bases unmatched to any gene: 5. This CDR3 reads CASSEQGAYPGELFF. The CDR3 nucleotides read TGCGCCAGCAGTGAGCAGGGGGCGTACCCCGGGGAGCTGTTTTTT.

V and J are TRBV2 and TRBJ1-3, with TRBD1 identical over 9 bases. The CDR3 spans 15 residues. The germline V gene has CDR1 SNHLY and CDR2 FYNNEI. V lost 6 bases, J lost 2 bases, and 5 bases stayed unmatched. The CDR3 bases are TGTGCCAGCAGAACCGGGACAGGGCCTGGAAACACCATATATTTT. This translates into CASRTGTGPGNTIYF.

The gene calls are TRBV28 and TRBJ2-1, with 8 bases identical to TRBD2. Germline assignment: CDR1 MDHEN and CDR2 SYDVKM. The ends lost 3 bases at V and 6 bases at J; junction bases unmatched: 10. CDR3 length: 16 residues. The CDR3 reads CASSFMTSAKRNEQFF. The CDR3, as DNA: TGTGCCAGCAGTTTCATGACTAGCGCCAAGCGCAATGAGCAGTTCTTC.

The genes are TRBV19 and TRBJ1-5; the D is unclear. V lost 0 bases and J lost 8, with 5 bases in between. The CDR3 runs 12 residues. Germline lookup yields CDR1 LNHDA and CDR2 SQIVND (reference sequence). The CDR3 here is CASSIEREPQHF. The CDR3 DNA is TGTGCCAGTAGTATAGAAAGAGAGCCCCAGCATTTT.

This rearrangement joins TRBV7-3 to TRBJ2-3; 8 bases align to TRBD2. J was trimmed by 4 bases and V by 4 bases; bases with no gene match: 4. This CDR3 has 14 residues. CDR1 and CDR2 from the germline V gene are SGHTA and FQGTGA. The CDR3 region is CASSYGGGSDTQYF. DNA for the CDR3: TGTGCCAGCAGCTATGGCGGGGGGTCAGATACGCAGTATTTT. Full variable domain (rest looked up from reference TRBV7-3 and TRBJ2-3): GAGVSQTPSNKVTEKGKYVELRCDPISGHTALYWYRQSLGQGPEFLIYFQGTGAADDSGLPNDRFFAVRPEGSVSTLKIQRTERGDSAVYLCASSYGGGSDTQYFGPGTRLTVL.

V usage is TRBV10-3 and J usage is TRBJ1-5; D is unclear. The CDR3 length is 13 residues. V was trimmed by 8 bases and J by 2 bases, leaving 10 bases between them. Germline CDR1 ENHRY, CDR2 SYGVKD. CDR3: CAIDPGGNQPQHF. In nucleotides, the CDR3 is TGTGCCATCGACCCCGGGGGCAATCAGCCCCAGCATTTT.

This clone was detected only a few times. Compared with germline, one end of the junction differs, possibly owing to a read error. The chain recombines TRBV6-2 or TRBV6-3 with TRBJ2-7, with a weak D call TRBD2 (6 bases). Germline assignment: CDR1 MNHEY and CDR2 SVGEGT. This CDR3 has 14 amino acids. The CDR3 region is CASSYGRGGAPRDF. The CDR3 region has the DNA TGTGCCAGCAGTTATGGGCGCGGCGGGGCCCCTCGGGACTTC.

This clone appeared once. The V call is TRBV19, the J call TRBJ1-5, with 8 bases fitting TRBD1. V lost 6 bases and J lost 0; bases outside the gene matches: 4. The CDR3 loop spans 15 amino acids. Germline CDR1 is LNHDA and CDR2 is SQIVND (reference sequence). The DNA of the CDR3 is TGTGCCAGTAGCCCGGACAGGGATAGCAATCAGCCCCAGCATTTT. Residues: CASSPDRDSNQPQHF.